The present entry profiles one T cell receptor beta chain with its context. Its target is not known. This entry comes from a study of monozygotic twins with inflammatory bowel disease. Germline assignment: CDR1 SGHRS and CDR2 YFSETQ. The CDR3 has 15 residues. Findings of the study overall: Especially with disease activity, IBD patients had fewer clonotypes in common with others than healthy twins did.

Researchers generated cDNA in eight separate reactions per sample. A 6-nucleotide sample barcode was carried by the UMIs, which template switching added. TCRdb reanalyzed the 5' RACE reads, giving one entry per CDR3 protein sequence and no DNA. The sample table includes approximately 400,000 distinct CDR3 sequences. The chain joins TRBV5-1 to TRBJ1-2. The source is a human donor with ulcerative colitis or Crohn's disease, or a healthy co-twin of an affected twin (not recorded which). The material sequenced was blood. Here the CDR3 reads CASSLDPETNYGYTF.